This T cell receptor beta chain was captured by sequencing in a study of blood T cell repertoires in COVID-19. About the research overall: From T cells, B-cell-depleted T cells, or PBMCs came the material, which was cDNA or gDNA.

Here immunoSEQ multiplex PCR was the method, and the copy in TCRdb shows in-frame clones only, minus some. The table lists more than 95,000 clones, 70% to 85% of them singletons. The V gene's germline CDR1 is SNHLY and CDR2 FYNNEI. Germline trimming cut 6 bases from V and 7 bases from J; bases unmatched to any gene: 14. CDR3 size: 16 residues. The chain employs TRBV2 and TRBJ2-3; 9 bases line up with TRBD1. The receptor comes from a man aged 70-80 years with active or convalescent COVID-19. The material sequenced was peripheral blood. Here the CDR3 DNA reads TGTGCCAGCAGCCCTCAAGGGGGGACAGGGCTAAATACGCAGTATTTT. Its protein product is CASSPQGGTGLNTQYF. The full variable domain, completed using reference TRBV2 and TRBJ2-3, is EPEVTQTPSHQVTQMGQEVILRCVPISNHLYFYWYRQILGQKVEFLVSFYNNEISEKSEIFDDQFSVERPDGSNFTLKIRSTKLEDSAMYFCASSPQGGTGLNTQYFGPGTRLTVL.